This is a list of T cell receptor beta chains from one sample in a study of blood T cell repertoires in COVID-19. Produced via immunoSEQ multiplex PCR; TCRdb's table is partial and in-frame only. The table lists about 330,000 clones, 75% to 90% of them singletons. The sequenced material came from PBMCs or T cells enriched from blood (not recorded which). All receptors come from a man aged 25 to 40 who had recovered from COVID-19. Each CDR3 is given with its conserved first and last residue. D genes are given only for firm matches. Not every row has a clone size; where given, it reads once, few, many or a size class.

V gene	J gene	clone size	D gene	CDR3 DNA	CDR3 protein
TRBV3-1/TRBV3-2	TRBJ1-5	NA	NA	TGTGCCAGCAGCCAAGGGTGGCAGAATAGCAATCAGCCCCAGCATTTT	CASSQGWQNSNQPQHF
TRBV19	TRBJ2-2	NA	TRBD2	TGTGCAATAGCGGGGGTGGACACCGGGGAGCTGTTTTTT	CAIAGVDTGELFF
TRBV27	TRBJ2-5	NA	NA	TGTGCCAGCAGTTTCGCTGACGGACGGGGAGAGACCCAGTACTTC	CASSFADGRGETQYF
TRBV7-8	TRBJ1-6	many	NA	TGTGCCAGCAGCTTGAAACAGGGTCATTCACCCCTCCACTTT	CASSLKQGHSPLHF
TRBV5-6	TRBJ1-3	NA	TRBD1	TGTGCCAGCAGCGACCTTACGCTGGCAGGGGGCTCTGGAAACACCATATATTTT	CASSDLTLAGGSGNTIYF
TRBV9	TRBJ1-2	NA	NA	TGTGCCAGCAGCGTAGACAGGGCGAACTATGGCTACACCTTC	CASSVDRANYGYTF
TRBV5-5	TRBJ2-2	few	TRBD1	TGTGCCAGCAGCTTTTATCCGTCAGGGACAGGGGGCCCCGGGGAGCTGTTTTTT	CASSFYPSGTGGPGELFF
TRBV27	TRBJ1-6	NA	NA	TGTGCCAGCAGGGCCTGGGGAGAGAGTTCACCCCTCCACTTT	CASRAWGESSPLHF
TRBV5-1	TRBJ1-6	NA	NA	TGCGCCAGCAGCTCTGGAGGGTCCAGTCCGATTTCACCCCTCCACTTT	CASSSGGSSPISPLHF
TRBV6-2/TRBV6-3	TRBJ2-3	NA	TRBD1	TGTGCCAGCAGTGAGGGACAGGGCCCAGATACGCAGTATTTT	CASSEGQGPDTQYF
TRBV20-1	TRBJ2-1	NA	NA	TGCAGTGCCCTAGCTAATGAGCAGTTCTTC	CSALANEQFF
TRBV28	TRBJ1-5	NA	TRBD1	TGTGCCAGCAGTTTCGGCTCAGGGGGCCGGAGCAATCAGCCCCAGCATTTT	CASSFGSGGRSNQPQHF
TRBV4-1	TRBJ1-1	few	TRBD1	TGCGCCAGCAGCCAAGTGACTGACCACTATACAGGGGCGAACACTGAAGCTTTCTTT	CASSQVTDHYTGANTEAFF
TRBV28	TRBJ2-5	NA	TRBD2	TGTGCCAGCCAAAGGGGGGGAGCGGGGGCAGAGACCCAGTACTTC	CASQRGGAGAETQYF
TRBV19	TRBJ1-5	NA	NA	TGTGCCAGTGGAGACAGACCGCTCCTAGGAGATCAGCCCCAGCATTTT	CASGDRPLLGDQPQHF
TRBV5-1	TRBJ2-1	NA	TRBD2	TGCGCCAGCAGCCAGGACCCTAGCGGGGGTTCCTACAATGAGCAGTTCTTC	CASSQDPSGGSYNEQFF
TRBV11-1	TRBJ1-1	NA	NA	TGTGCCAGCAGCTCCTGGACAGAATTATACACTGAAGCTTTCTTT	CASSSWTELYTEAFF
TRBV6-1	TRBJ1-2	NA	TRBD1	TGTGCCAGCAGTGCCTCCCGGGACAGGGGGCTTATTACCTATGGCTACACCTTC	CASSASRDRGLITYGYTF
TRBV5-6	TRBJ1-1	NA	NA	TGTGCCAGCAGCTTGGAAGGCTGGACTTTTTATGGGAACACTGAAGCTTTCTTT	CASSLEGWTFYGNTEAFF
TRBV19	TRBJ2-4	NA	NA	TGTGCCAGTAGTACCCCCTCAAGCACAGGGACCTCAGCCAAAAACATTCAGTACTTC	CASSTPSSTGTSAKNIQYF
TRBV5-4	TRBJ2-1	NA	NA	TGTGCCAGCAGCTTGTATGGGGCCAATGAGCAGTTCTTC	CASSLYGANEQFF
TRBV6-4	TRBJ2-7	NA	NA	TGTGCCAGCAGCGATGAGAGGCTTTATCAGGGAAGCTACGAGCAGTACTTC	CASSDERLYQGSYEQYF
TRBV28	TRBJ1-5	NA	NA	TGTGCCAGCAGTTCCCTCCGTCAATGGCCTCAGCCCCAGCATTTT	CASSSLRQWPQPQHF
TRBV7-2	TRBJ1-6	NA	NA	TGTGCCGGGGGGGGGCCCTATAATTCACCCCTCCACTTT	CAGGGPYNSPLHF
TRBV20-1	TRBJ2-7	once	NA	TGCAGTGCTAGTATGGTGGAGGACCTCACCTACGAGCAGTACTTC	CSASMVEDLTYEQYF
TRBV2	TRBJ2-3	NA	NA	TGTGCCAGCAGGACAGGGACTCGCACAGATACGCAGTATTTT	CASRTGTRTDTQYF
TRBV7-8	TRBJ2-6	NA	NA	TGTGCCAGCAGCTTATATGCGGCCAGGGGAAGCTCTGGGGCCAACGTCCTGACTTTC	CASSLYAARGSSGANVLTF
TRBV6-2/TRBV6-3	TRBJ1-3	NA	TRBD1	TGTGCCAGCAGTTACTCGGACAGGGCGATGAACACCATATATTTT	CASSYSDRAMNTIYF
TRBV2	TRBJ2-1	NA	TRBD2	TGTGCCAGCAGTGAGACGGGGGGGGTTAACAGTGAGCAGTTCTTC	CASSETGGVNSEQFF
TRBV3-1/TRBV3-2	TRBJ1-5	NA	NA	TGTGCCAGCAGGGGGGGGAATAATCAGCCCCAGCATTTT	CASRGGNNQPQHF
TRBV28	TRBJ2-5	NA	TRBD2	TGTGCCAGCAGCAAGACGGGACTAGCCGAGACCCAGTACTTC	CASSKTGLAETQYF